This is a list of T cell receptor beta chains from one sample in a study of T cell responses to AZD1222 COVID-19 vaccine. The assay was immunoSEQ multiplex PCR, and TCRdb's table has in-frame clones only and misses some. Of 120,000 to 150,000 clones in the sample, around nine tenths were seen once. This specimen was peripheral blood, taken on day 0 of AZD1222 vaccination. The source of these receptors is an adult in good health. Both conserved end residues are part of each CDR3. D genes are given only for firm matches. Not all rows give a size; the values are once, few, many and, for expanded clones, a class.

d_gene: .
abundance: few
v_gene: TRBV19
j_gene: TRBJ1-5
CDR3aa: CASSPGFLSNQPQHF
CDR3nt: TGTGCCAGTAGCCCGGGATTTCTTAGCAATCAGCCCCAGCATTTT

d_gene: TRBD1
abundance: .
v_gene: TRBV6-1
j_gene: TRBJ1-4
CDR3aa: CASSEATGVEKLFF
CDR3nt: TGTGCCAGCAGTGAAGCGACAGGGGTCGAAAAACTGTTTTTT

d_gene: TRBD1
abundance: once
v_gene: TRBV28
j_gene: TRBJ2-7
CDR3aa: CAINRDRASYEQYF
CDR3nt: TGTGCCATAAACCGGGACAGGGCATCCTACGAGCAGTACTTC

d_gene: .
abundance: .
v_gene: TRBV27
j_gene: TRBJ2-3
CDR3aa: CASSLYPGADTQYF
CDR3nt: TGTGCCAGCAGTTTATACCCCGGAGCAGATACGCAGTATTTT

d_gene: .
abundance: .
v_gene: TRBV19
j_gene: TRBJ1-1
CDR3aa: CASSATVNTEAFF
CDR3nt: TGTGCCAGTAGTGCGACAGTGAACACTGAAGCTTTCTTT

d_gene: .
abundance: .
v_gene: TRBV6-2/TRBV6-3
j_gene: TRBJ1-5
CDR3aa: CASSYTGTINYYSNQPQHF
CDR3nt: TGTGCCAGCAGTTACACCGGGACCATAAACTATTATAGCAATCAGCCCCAGCATTTT

d_gene: .
abundance: once
v_gene: TRBV7-8
j_gene: TRBJ1-5
CDR3aa: CASSPYQGPYQPQHF
CDR3nt: TGTGCCAGCAGCCCCTACCAGGGGCCTTATCAGCCCCAGCATTTT

d_gene: TRBD1
abundance: once
v_gene: TRBV5-6
j_gene: TRBJ1-6
CDR3aa: CASSSRQGYSPLHF
CDR3nt: TGTGCCAGCAGCTCCCGACAGGGGTATTCACCCCTCCACTTT

d_gene: .
abundance: .
v_gene: TRBV7-9
j_gene: TRBJ2-3
CDR3aa: CASSADRRDTQYF
CDR3nt: TGTGCCAGCAGCGCCGACAGGAGGGATACGCAGTATTTT

d_gene: .
abundance: .
v_gene: TRBV7-3
j_gene: TRBJ1-3
CDR3aa: CASSIEGGSGNTIYF
CDR3nt: TGTGCCAGCAGCATAGAGGGGGGATCCGGAAACACCATATATTTT

d_gene: .
abundance: .
v_gene: TRBV12-3/TRBV12-4
j_gene: TRBJ1-2
CDR3aa: CASSLVREGGYTF
CDR3nt: TGTGCCAGCAGTTTAGTCAGGGAAGGAGGCTACACCTTC

d_gene: TRBD1
abundance: once
v_gene: TRBV4-3
j_gene: TRBJ1-5
CDR3aa: CASSQEQGDQPQHF
CDR3nt: TGCGCCAGCAGCCAAGAACAGGGGGATCAGCCCCAGCATTTT

d_gene: .
abundance: .
v_gene: TRBV15
j_gene: TRBJ1-1
CDR3aa: CATSRGGGNTEFVFF
CDR3nt: TGTGCCACCAGCAGGGGGGGAGGTAACACTGAATTTGTTTTCTTT

d_gene: .
abundance: .
v_gene: TRBV6-5
j_gene: TRBJ1-3
CDR3aa: CASSYSGTGNTIYF
CDR3nt: TGTGCCAGCAGTTACTCGGGGACCGGAAACACCATATATTTT

d_gene: TRBD2
abundance: .
v_gene: TRBV4-3
j_gene: TRBJ2-5
CDR3aa: CASSPIWGSGGVETQYF
CDR3nt: TGCGCCAGCAGCCCAATTTGGGGTAGCGGGGGGGTCGAGACCCAGTACTTC

d_gene: TRBD2
abundance: .
v_gene: TRBV9
j_gene: TRBJ2-2
CDR3aa: CASSVAGGGGELFF
CDR3nt: TGTGCCAGCAGCGTAGCGGGAGGCGGCGGGGAGCTGTTTTTT

d_gene: .
abundance: .
v_gene: TRBV5-1
j_gene: TRBJ2-3
CDR3aa: CASSLAEGSTDTQYF
CDR3nt: TGCGCCAGCAGCTTGGCCGAGGGTAGCACAGATACGCAGTATTTT

d_gene: TRBD2
abundance: .
v_gene: TRBV6-2/TRBV6-3
j_gene: TRBJ2-3
CDR3aa: CASSYKRGGGASPRTDTQYF
CDR3nt: TGTGCCAGCAGTTATAAAAGAGGCGGGGGGGCTTCCCCACGCACAGATACGCAGTATTTT

d_gene: TRBD2
abundance: .
v_gene: TRBV9
j_gene: TRBJ2-4
CDR3aa: CASSPPGGAKNIQYF
CDR3nt: TGTGCCAGCAGCCCTCCGGGGGGGGCCAAAAACATTCAGTACTTC

d_gene: TRBD2
abundance: .
v_gene: TRBV10-3
j_gene: TRBJ2-1
CDR3aa: CATDRLAGSYNEQFF
CDR3nt: TGTGCCACCGATAGACTAGCGGGCTCCTACAATGAGCAGTTCTTC

d_gene: .
abundance: .
v_gene: TRBV11-2
j_gene: TRBJ1-6
CDR3aa: CASSLQVPNSPLHF
CDR3nt: TGTGCCAGCAGCCTACAGGTCCCCAATTCACCCCTCCACTTT

d_gene: .
abundance: .
v_gene: TRBV29-1
j_gene: TRBJ1-2
CDR3aa: CSVDSSPGLKGGYTF
CDR3nt: TGCAGCGTTGATTCTTCGCCAGGGCTGAAGGGGGGCTACACCTTC

d_gene: .
abundance: .
v_gene: TRBV12-3/TRBV12-4
j_gene: TRBJ2-7
CDR3aa: CASRKTASYEQYF
CDR3nt: TGTGCCAGCAGGAAGACAGCCTCCTACGAGCAGTACTTC

d_gene: TRBD2
abundance: .
v_gene: TRBV7-2
j_gene: TRBJ2-5
CDR3aa: CASSPRGEGSGTQYF
CDR3nt: TGTGCCAGCAGCCCCCGAGGGGAGGGCTCGGGGACCCAGTACTTC

d_gene: .
abundance: .
v_gene: TRBV2
j_gene: TRBJ2-3
CDR3aa: CASSLGYVVTDTQYF
CDR3nt: TGTGCCAGCAGTTTAGGCTACGTAGTAACAGATACGCAGTATTTT

d_gene: .
abundance: .
v_gene: TRBV11-2
j_gene: TRBJ2-2
CDR3aa: CASSLDQLGWGTGELFF
CDR3nt: TGTGCCAGCAGCTTAGATCAATTGGGTTGGGGCACCGGGGAGCTGTTTTTT

d_gene: .
abundance: .
v_gene: TRBV9
j_gene: TRBJ2-2
CDR3aa: CASSVGALGATGELFF
CDR3nt: TGTGCCAGCAGCGTGGGAGCACTAGGAGCCACCGGGGAGCTGTTTTTT

d_gene: .
abundance: once
v_gene: TRBV2
j_gene: TRBJ1-1
CDR3aa: CASTPTENTEAFF
CDR3nt: TGTGCCAGCACTCCGACGGAGAACACTGAAGCTTTCTTT

d_gene: TRBD1
abundance: once
v_gene: TRBV29-1
j_gene: TRBJ1-1
CDR3aa: CSVYRGSEAFF
CDR3nt: TGCAGCGTCTACAGGGGGTCTGAAGCTTTCTTT

d_gene: .
abundance: .
v_gene: TRBV7-9
j_gene: TRBJ1-3
CDR3aa: CASSPDTTIYF
CDR3nt: TGTGCCAGCAGCCCTGACACAACCATATATTTT

d_gene: .
abundance: .
v_gene: TRBV5-1
j_gene: TRBJ2-1
CDR3aa: CASNLETGHNEQFF
CDR3nt: TGCGCCAGCAATCTGGAGACAGGCCACAATGAGCAGTTCTTC

d_gene: TRBD2
abundance: .
v_gene: TRBV4-3
j_gene: TRBJ2-1
CDR3aa: CASSQGLTSLKYEQFF
CDR3nt: TGCGCCAGCAGCCAAGGGCTGACTAGCTTAAAGTATGAGCAGTTCTTC

d_gene: .
abundance: .
v_gene: TRBV5-1
j_gene: TRBJ2-5
CDR3aa: CASSPWRTHQETQYF
CDR3nt: TGCGCCAGCAGCCCATGGCGGACCCACCAAGAGACCCAGTACTTC

d_gene: TRBD1
abundance: .
v_gene: TRBV5-1
j_gene: TRBJ2-3
CDR3aa: CASSLGGQRTDTQYF
CDR3nt: TGCGCCAGCAGCTTGGGGGGACAGCGCACAGATACGCAGTATTTT

d_gene: TRBD2
abundance: .
v_gene: TRBV19
j_gene: TRBJ2-1
CDR3aa: CASSRSRSGKTYNEQFF
CDR3nt: TGTGCCAGTAGTAGGTCGCGGAGCGGGAAGACCTACAATGAGCAGTTCTTC

d_gene: .
abundance: .
v_gene: TRBV3-1/TRBV3-2
j_gene: TRBJ1-1
CDR3aa: CASSPEFGRTREAFF
CDR3nt: TGTGCCAGCAGCCCGGAATTTGGACGGACAAGGGAAGCTTTCTTT

d_gene: TRBD2
abundance: .
v_gene: TRBV6-2/TRBV6-3
j_gene: TRBJ2-3
CDR3aa: CASSHITSGGTDTQYF
CDR3nt: TGTGCCAGCAGTCACATCACTAGCGGGGGCACAGATACGCAGTATTTT

d_gene: TRBD1
abundance: .
v_gene: TRBV6-5
j_gene: TRBJ1-4
CDR3aa: CASQRSGTGGKLFF
CDR3nt: TGTGCCAGTCAACGCTCCGGGACAGGCGGCAAACTGTTTTTT

d_gene: .
abundance: .
v_gene: TRBV7-9
j_gene: TRBJ1-6
CDR3aa: CASSFQTAPGPYNSPLHF
CDR3nt: TGTGCCAGCAGCTTCCAGACAGCCCCCGGTCCCTATAATTCACCCCTCCACTTT

d_gene: .
abundance: .
v_gene: TRBV11-1
j_gene: TRBJ2-2
CDR3aa: CASSLARGNTGELFF
CDR3nt: TGTGCCAGCAGCTTAGCGAGGGGGAACACCGGGGAGCTGTTTTTT

d_gene: .
abundance: .
v_gene: TRBV4-2
j_gene: TRBJ2-3
CDR3aa: CASSETTDTQYF
CDR3nt: TGTGCCAGCAGCGAGACCACAGATACGCAGTATTTT

d_gene: TRBD1
abundance: .
v_gene: TRBV5-5
j_gene: TRBJ2-2
CDR3aa: CASSSGLWGQGTGELFF
CDR3nt: TGTGCCAGCAGCTCCGGGCTCTGGGGACAGGGGACCGGGGAGCTGTTTTTT

d_gene: .
abundance: .
v_gene: TRBV27
j_gene: TRBJ1-4
CDR3aa: CASSLSFSNEKLFF
CDR3nt: TGTGCCAGCAGTTTATCGTTTTCCAATGAAAAACTGTTTTTT

d_gene: TRBD1
abundance: .
v_gene: TRBV7-2
j_gene: TRBJ1-1
CDR3aa: CASSVIRDSEAFF
CDR3nt: TGTGCCAGCAGCGTCATCCGGGACAGCGAAGCTTTCTTT

d_gene: TRBD1
abundance: .
v_gene: TRBV28
j_gene: TRBJ2-7
CDR3aa: CASIPSSRDRAPQYF
CDR3nt: TGTGCCAGCATACCCTCATCCCGGGACAGGGCCCCGCAGTACTTC

d_gene: TRBD1
abundance: .
v_gene: TRBV7-6
j_gene: TRBJ1-3
CDR3aa: CASSLTSDRGFFSGNTIYF
CDR3nt: TGTGCCAGCAGCTTGACCTCGGACAGGGGGTTTTTTTCTGGAAACACCATATATTTT

d_gene: .
abundance: .
v_gene: TRBV4-2
j_gene: TRBJ1-5
CDR3aa: CASSQDWGNQPQHF
CDR3nt: TGTGCCAGCAGCCAAGATTGGGGCAATCAGCCCCAGCATTTT

d_gene: .
abundance: .
v_gene: TRBV20-1
j_gene: TRBJ2-5
CDR3aa: CSASRVETQYF
CDR3nt: TGCAGTGCTAGCAGGGTGGAGACCCAGTACTTC

d_gene: TRBD2
abundance: .
v_gene: TRBV6-5
j_gene: TRBJ2-1
CDR3aa: CANRTSGDEQFF
CDR3nt: TGTGCCAACAGGACTAGCGGCGATGAGCAGTTCTTC

d_gene: TRBD1
abundance: .
v_gene: TRBV29-1
j_gene: TRBJ1-3
CDR3aa: CSAKDRGNTIYF
CDR3nt: TGCAGCGCAAAGGACAGGGGAAACACCATATATTTT

d_gene: .
abundance: .
v_gene: TRBV2
j_gene: TRBJ1-1
CDR3aa: CASNRRPEAFF
CDR3nt: TGTGCCAGCAATAGGAGGCCTGAAGCTTTCTTT

d_gene: .
abundance: .
v_gene: TRBV7-3
j_gene: TRBJ2-5
CDR3aa: CASSSPGETQYF
CDR3nt: TGTGCCAGCAGCTCCCCGGGGGAGACCCAGTACTTC